This T cell receptor (beta chain) was sequenced during a study of T-cell reconstitution after alpha-beta-depleted transplantation in children. This clonotype was seen a handful of times. Unique molecular identifiers featured in how the TCRbeta library was prepared. TCRdb reprocessed the PCR reads via MiXCR and lists one record per CDR3 protein. The sample has hundreds of thousands of distinct CDR3 sequences, 23% seen once. The V gene lost 3 bases and the J gene lost 7 bases, with 22 bases spanning the gap. Germline CDR1 and CDR2: DFQATT and SNEGSKA (reference sequence). The CDR3 sequence is 16 residues long.

This specimen consisted of PBMCs, mostly from graft donor cells, obtained 360 days after TCRalphabeta/CD19-depleted stem cell transplant. The genes are TRBV20-1 and TRBJ2-1; D may be TRBD2 (6 bases). This TCR was recovered from a boy younger than two who had a stem cell transplant for acute myeloid leukemia, so the T cells may come from the graft donor. The CDR3 region has the DNA TGCAGTGCTAGTCCCCACTCTACCGGGACTCATAATGAGCAGTTCTTC. Translated, it gives CSASPHSTGTHNEQFF.